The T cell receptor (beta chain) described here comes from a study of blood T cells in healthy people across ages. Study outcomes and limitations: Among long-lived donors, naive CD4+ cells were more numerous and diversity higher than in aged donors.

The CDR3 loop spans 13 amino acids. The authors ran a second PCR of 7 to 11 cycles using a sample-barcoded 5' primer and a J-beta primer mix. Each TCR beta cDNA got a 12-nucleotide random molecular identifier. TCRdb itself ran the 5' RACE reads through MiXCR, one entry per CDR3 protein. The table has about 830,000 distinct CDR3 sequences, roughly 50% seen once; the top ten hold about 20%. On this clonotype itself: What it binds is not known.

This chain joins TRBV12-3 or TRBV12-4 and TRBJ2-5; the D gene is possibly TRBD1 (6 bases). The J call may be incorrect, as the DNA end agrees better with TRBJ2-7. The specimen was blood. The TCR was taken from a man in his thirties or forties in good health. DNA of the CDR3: TGTGCCAGCAGCCCCGGGACATTCTACGAGCAGTACTTC. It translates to CASSPGTFYEQYF.